This T cell receptor beta chain was obtained from a study of regulatory T cells in long-lasting Graves disease. The V gene's germline CDR1 is ENHRY and CDR2 SYGVKD. V trimming: 4 bases; J trimming: 6 bases; junction bases outside the gene matches: 10. The CDR3 has 16 amino acids. Assembly of TCR beta libraries relied on iRepertoire HTBI primers together with Arm-PCR of CDR3 regions. TCRdb reanalysed the multiplex PCR reads using MiXCR and keeps one entry per CDR3 protein. The table shows hundreds of thousands of distinct CDR3 sequences, with approximately 15% occurring only once. Time point: newly diagnosed GD, antithyroid drugs for less than 3 months. Scientists built the TCR library using RNA that was extracted from PBMCs. The data also belong to a second study, concerning T cells in Graves' hyperthyroidism and ophthalmopathy.

The V gene is TRBV10-3, the J gene TRBJ2-2, with TRBD1 matching 8 bases. The sequences come from peripheral blood mononuclear cells (PBMCs), collected at new diagnosis, from a patient treated with antithyroid drugs. This clonotype originated in a woman aged 30 to 39 with Graves disease. The CDR3 DNA reads as TGTGCCATCAGTGCAGGACAGGGAGCGGGCTCCGGGGAGCTGTTTTTT. Its translation: CAISAGQGAGSGELFF.